This T cell receptor beta chain was identified in a study of T-cell memory formation after mild COVID-19 (TCRdb year 2021). Notes on the research overall: Most TCR sequence clusters were specific to one of the two donors. Two young, previously healthy adult volunteers, one female and one male, were included in the cohort. In two donors, T-cell clones that expanded and contracted after mild COVID-19 were tracked by sequencing TCRalpha and TCRbeta repertoires over time. Here is what the overall study found, with its caveats: From day 15 to 85, contracting clones showed balanced CD4/CD8 phenotypes, whereas a second wave of clones that expanded from day 15 to 37 leaned towards CD4+. Some responding clones were detected in pre-infection memory, suggesting pre-existing cross-reactive memory T cells joined the SARS-CoV-2 response. SARS-CoV-2 specificity of the second-wave clones peaking on day 37 was not confirmed. The study covered only two mild cases, and larger cohorts including severe cases with pre-infection samples were considered necessary. Contracting CD4+ clones appeared mostly in the CM and EM memory subsets, whereas CD8+ clones were enriched in EMRA.

Sequencer: Illumina NovaSeq 6000. Using 5'RACE with constant-segment primers, TCRalpha and TCRbeta cDNA libraries were constructed, with sample barcodes and unique molecular identifiers added in the process. RNA was extracted from every sample with Trizol reagent. Amplification of the libraries took two PCR steps, and the second step added a second sample barcode plus Illumina TruSeq adapters. Sequencing of the libraries was done on an Illumina NovaSeq, producing 2 x 150 bp paired-end reads. Per the authors' processing: The reads were demultiplexed and collapsed into UMI-guided consensus sequences using migec v1.2.7. Using mixcr v2.1.11, UMI consensuses were aligned to TRA and TRB V and J templates and then assembled into clonotypes. A clonotype was counted as expanded or contracted only when both edgeR and NoisET called the clonotype significant, with the noise models trained on biological replicates. For edgeR calls, a false discovery rate-adjusted p below 0.01 and a log2 fold-change threshold of 1 were applied. As an exploratory analysis of dynamics, PCA with hierarchical clustering was applied to max-normalized trajectories of the 1000 most abundant clonotypes. Separately sequenced CD4+ and CD8+ repertoires were used to assign the CD4 or CD8 phenotype of responding clones. The public reads were run again by TCRdb, first through fastp at Q25 and then through MiXCR, and only productive beta chains were kept. Under each unique CDR3 protein, matching rows form one entry showing the most common genes and DNA. TCRdb's processing, not the study's, gives the V and J calls here. For this sample the table gives tens of thousands of distinct CDR3 sequences, of which 10% to 15% were detected only once. Around a quarter of the sample is taken by the ten largest.

The junction shows trimming of 4 bases on V and 5 bases on J, plus 8 bases between the germline ends. CDR1 is given as SGDLS and CDR2 as YYNGEE, both from the germline V gene. The CDR3 holds 12 amino acids from the cysteine to the phenylalanine. Only the CDR3 portion is preserved as DNA: 36 bases, with reading frame beginning at the first base. This clonotype was seen repeatedly, ten times or more. Which antigen it targets is not known. No much larger clonotype is one base removed from it; base qualities were not supplied. Ficoll-Paque density gradient centrifugation was used to isolate PBMCs. This chain joins TRBV9 to TRBJ2-3, with a tentative D gene TRBD2 over 5 matching bases. Sequencing was done on a sample of PBMCs or a T cell subset sorted from them (not recorded which). The sequence came from a man aged 18-30 years who had mild COVID-19 (a few samples of this study predate the infection). The sample titles of this study are shuffled in the database, so cell type and time point are left out; the donor was told from shared clones. The CDR3 amino acid sequence is: CASSPGRDTQYF. Read as DNA, the sequence is TGTGCCAGCAGCCCGGGGAGAGATACGCAGTATTTT. With the rest looked up from the reference TRBV9 and TRBJ2-3 genes rather than sequenced, the full variable domain is DSGVTQTPKHLITATGQRVTLRCSPRSGDLSVYWYQQSLDQGLQFLIQYYNGEERAKGNILERFSAQQFPDLHSELNLSSLELGDSALYFCASSPGRDTQYFGPGTRLTVL.